The clone carrying this T cell receptor (beta chain) was counted ten times or more. The entry originates in a study of early T cells in non-severe SARS-CoV-2 infection. Study summary: Sequencing targeted bulk RNA from unsorted whole blood, leaving chains unpaired.

The V end lost 2 bases, the J end lost 2 bases, and 13 bases lay between the germline ends. This CDR3 contains 15 residues. The germline V gene has CDR1 MNHNS and CDR2 SASEGT. Tagging with unique molecular identifiers was applied to individual cDNA molecules. Via MiXCR, TCRdb re-called the 5' RACE reads, giving one row per CDR3 protein. The sample holds about 64,000 distinct CDR3 sequences, roughly 21% seen once. This TCR derives from an adult who was a healthcare worker with PCR-confirmed SARS-CoV-2 infection or an uninfected control (not recorded which). The chain carries TRBV6-1 and TRBJ2-7, with D tentatively TRBD1 or TRBD2 (6 bases each). The source was whole blood, collected at baseline. As DNA, the CDR3 is TGTGCCAGCAGTGAATTAGGGGGGCCCCCCTACGAGCAGTACTTC. This gives the protein CASSELGGPPYEQYF.